This T cell receptor beta chain was observed in a study of blood T cell repertoires in COVID-19. Germline CDR1 is LGHDT and CDR2 is YNNKEL (reference sequence). V dropped 1 base and J dropped 7 bases, with 8 bases sitting between them. This CDR3 region has 13 residues. The data were produced by immunoSEQ multiplex PCR, yet TCRdb's version contains in-frame clones alone and is incomplete. The sample records around 290,000 clones, roughly 90% being singletons. The sample taken for sequencing was peripheral blood. The receptor's source is a woman in her 70s with COVID-19, enrolled during active disease. The genes are TRBV3-1 (or the pseudogene TRBV3-2) and TRBJ1-5; D is perhaps TRBD1 (5 bases). For the CDR3, the DNA is TGTGCCAGCAGCCAAGGTCAGGGACAGCCCCAGCATTTT. Residues: CASSQGQGQPQHF.